Shown below are 11 T cell receptor beta chains from a single sample sequenced in a study of OX40 agonist ivuxolimab in advanced cancers. The assay was immunoSEQ multiplex PCR, and TCRdb's table has in-frame clones only and misses some. Of approximately 41,000 clones in the sample, around 89% were seen once. Specimen: CD4+ or CD8+ T cells sorted from blood, collected in a trial of the OX40 agonist ivuxolimab. The receptors originated from an adult with an advanced solid tumor such as melanoma, head and neck, liver or kidney cancer.

This clone was counted between two and nine times. This sequence joins TRBV7-9 and TRBJ2-7, with D possibly being TRBD1 (5 bases). This CDR3 region has 12 residues. Germline CDR1 and CDR2: SEHNR and FQNEAQ (reference sequence). Trimming left V 5 bases short and J 3 bases short, with 8 bases between. For the CDR3, the DNA is TGTGCCAGCAGCCCGACAGACTACGAGCAGTACTTC. Translated, it gives CASSPTDYEQYF.

The chain recombines TRBV4-2 with TRBJ2-5; TRBD1 is a possible D gene (5 bases). Germline assignment: CDR1 LGHNA and CDR2 YNFKEQ. V was trimmed by 0 bases and J by 5 bases, leaving 10 bases between them. This CDR3 is 14 amino acids long. The CDR3 reads CASSQDRERETQYF. The DNA of the CDR3 is TGTGCCAGCAGCCAAGACAGGGAACGGGAGACCCAGTACTTC.

The chain couples TRBV5-1 to TRBJ2-3; a possible D gene is TRBD1 (5 bases). Trimming left V 0 bases short and J 6 bases short, with 11 bases between. The CDR3 runs 14 residues. The germline V gene has CDR1 SGHRS and CDR2 YFSETQ. CDR3 in DNA: TGCGCCAGCAGCTTGGGACAGACATCCGATACGCAGTATTTT. Its protein is CASSLGQTSDTQYF.

V usage is TRBV10-3 and J usage is TRBJ2-3; 13 bases match TRBD2. V trimming: 2 bases; J trimming: 0 bases; junction bases outside the gene matches: 2. Per germline, CDR1 ENHRY and CDR2 SYGVKD. This CDR3 contains 17 residues. CDR3 residues: CAISEPGLAGSTDTQYF. CDR3 DNA: TGTGCCATCAGTGAGCCGGGACTAGCGGGAAGCACAGATACGCAGTATTTT.

This clone appeared a single time. This rearrangement joins TRBV7-3 to TRBJ1-6, with D possibly being TRBD1 (6 bases). The V end was cut by 4 bases, the J end by 7 bases, with 14 bases between. This CDR3 region has 15 residues. The germline gives CDR1 SGHTA, CDR2 FQGTGA. The CDR3 region is CASSWGGAGNSPLHF. In DNA, the CDR3 is TGTGCCAGCAGCTGGGGGGGGGCTGGCAATTCACCCCTCCACTTT. The variable domain in full, completed from reference TRBV7-3 and TRBJ1-6, reads GAGVSQTPSNKVTEKGKYVELRCDPISGHTALYWYRQSLGQGPEFLIYFQGTGAADDSGLPNDRFFAVRPEGSVSTLKIQRTERGDSAVYLCASSWGGAGNSPLHFGNGTRLTVT.

The chain combines TRBV2 with TRBJ2-5; D is undetermined. The germline V gene encodes CDR1 SNHLY and CDR2 FYNNEI. This CDR3 spans 16 amino acids. The CDR3 DNA reads as TGTGCACTTGGGCTTGGTCTGGGGATGAGTGGAGAGACCCAGTACTTC. Translation: CALGLGLGMSGETQYF.

V usage is TRBV9 and J usage is TRBJ2-2, with D unclear. Deletions cut 0 bases from V and 1 base from J, with 7 bases between. The CDR3 totals 15 residues. Germline CDR1 reads SGDLS; CDR2 reads YYNGEE. The CDR3 DNA sequence: TGTGCCAGCAGCGTAGCAGCAGGGAACACCGGGGAGCTGTTTTTT. This gives the protein CASSVAAGNTGELFF.

The CDR3 DNA is TGTGCCATCAGTACAGGGGGCCCCTACGAGCAGTACTTC. Protein product: CAISTGGPYEQYF. The chain carries TRBV10-3 and TRBJ2-7; TRBD1 aligns across 9 bases. J lost 2 bases, V lost 5 bases, and 1 base had no gene match. Germline V gene lookup returns CDR1 ENHRY and CDR2 SYGVKD. The CDR3 extends over 13 amino acids.

V is TRBV6-1 and J is TRBJ2-1; D possibly corresponds to TRBD2 (6 bases). Trimming left V 2 bases short and J 3 bases short, with 11 bases between. In germline, CDR1 is MNHNS, CDR2 SASEGT. The CDR3 loop spans 15 amino acids. CDR3 DNA sequence: TGTGCCAGCAGTGAACGGGACTCGCTCTACAATGAGCAGTTCTTC. This sequence encodes CASSERDSLYNEQFF.

This CDR3 is CASSVLASDTQYF. The DNA for the CDR3 is TGTGCCAGCAGCGTACTAGCATCAGATACGCAGTATTTT. The V call is TRBV11-3, the J call TRBJ2-3, with D possibly being TRBD2 (6 bases). The CDR3 totals 13 residues. The V gene lost 5 bases and the J gene lost 4 bases, with 10 bases spanning the gap. CDR1 and CDR2 from the germline V gene are SGHNT and YENEEA.

The genes are TRBV18 and TRBJ2-1, with D uncertain. CDR3 length equals 13 residues. The ends were cut back, 3 bases at V and 1 base at J, with 4 bases in the middle. Germline V gene lookup returns CDR1 KGHSH and CDR2 LQKENI. This CDR3 is CASSPESYNEQFF. The CDR3, as DNA: TGTGCCAGCTCACCGGAGTCCTACAATGAGCAGTTCTTC.